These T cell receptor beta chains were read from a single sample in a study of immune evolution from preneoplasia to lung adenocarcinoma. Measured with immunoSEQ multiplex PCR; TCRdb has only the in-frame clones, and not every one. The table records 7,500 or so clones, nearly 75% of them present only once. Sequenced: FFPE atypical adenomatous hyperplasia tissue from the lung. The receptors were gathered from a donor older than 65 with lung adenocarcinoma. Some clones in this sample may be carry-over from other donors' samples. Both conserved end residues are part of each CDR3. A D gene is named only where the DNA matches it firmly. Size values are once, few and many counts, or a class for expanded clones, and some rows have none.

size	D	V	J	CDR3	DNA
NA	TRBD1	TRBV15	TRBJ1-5	CATSDGTGHQPQHF	TGTGCCACCAGCGACGGGACAGGGCATCAGCCCCAGCATTTT
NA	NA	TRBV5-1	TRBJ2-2	CASSAYVNRASGELFF	TGCGCCAGCAGCGCCTACGTGAACAGGGCCTCCGGGGAGCTGTTTTTT
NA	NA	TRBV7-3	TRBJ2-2	CASSFNTGELFF	TGTGCCAGCAGCTTCAACACCGGGGAGCTGTTTTTT
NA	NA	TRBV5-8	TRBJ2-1	CASSGDSRSYNEQFF	TGTGCCAGCAGCGGGGATAGCCGCTCCTACAATGAGCAGTTCTTC
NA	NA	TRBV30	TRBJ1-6	CAWSLGTDNSPLHF	TGTGCCTGGAGTTTAGGGACGGATAATTCACCCCTCCACTTT
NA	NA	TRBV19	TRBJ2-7	CASRLGAGSYEQYF	TGTGCCAGTAGGTTAGGCGCGGGAAGCTACGAGCAGTACTTC
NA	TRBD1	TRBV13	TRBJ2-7	CASSFNTGTDHEQYF	TGTGCCAGCAGCTTCAATACCGGGACAGACCACGAGCAGTACTTC
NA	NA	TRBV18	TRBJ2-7	CASSPGLDDEQYF	TGTGCCAGCTCACCAGGGCTAGACGACGAGCAGTACTTC
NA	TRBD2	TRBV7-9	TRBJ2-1	CASSSSGRTNEQFF	TGTGCCAGCAGCTCTAGCGGGAGAACCAATGAGCAGTTCTTC
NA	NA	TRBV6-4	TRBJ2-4	CASSESGDNKNIQYF	TGTGCCAGCAGTGAGTCAGGCGATAACAAAAACATTCAGTACTTC
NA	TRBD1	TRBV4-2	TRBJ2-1	CASSLNRGPYNEQFF	TGTGCCAGCAGCCTCAATAGGGGGCCTTACAATGAGCAGTTCTTC
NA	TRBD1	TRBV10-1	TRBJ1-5	CASSDNRGDQPQHF	TGCGCCAGCAGTGATAACAGGGGTGACCAGCCCCAGCATTTT
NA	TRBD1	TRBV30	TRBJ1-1	CACWGTGGRWNTEAFF	TGTGCCTGCTGGGGGACAGGGGGCCGCTGGAACACTGAAGCTTTCTTT
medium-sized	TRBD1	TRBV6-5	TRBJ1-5	CASSYTTGIDQPQHF	TGTGCCAGCAGTTACACGACAGGGATAGATCAGCCCCAGCATTTT
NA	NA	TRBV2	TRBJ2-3	CASGGASTDTQYF	TGTGCCAGCGGCGGGGCTAGCACAGATACGCAGTATTTT
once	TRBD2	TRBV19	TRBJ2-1	CASNMGLAETEQFF	TGTGCCAGTAACATGGGACTAGCGGAGACCGAGCAGTTCTTC
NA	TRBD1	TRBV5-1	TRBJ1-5	CASSSDGTGHQPQHF	TGCGCCAGCAGCTCCGACGGGACAGGCCATCAGCCCCAGCATTTT
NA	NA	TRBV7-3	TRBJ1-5	CASSLGHVNQPQHF	TGTGCCAGCAGCTTAGGGCACGTCAATCAGCCCCAGCATTTT
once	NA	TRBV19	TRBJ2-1	CASSYYRDGPGDNEQFF	TGTGCCAGTAGTTATTACCGAGACGGTCCCGGGGACAATGAGCAGTTCTTC
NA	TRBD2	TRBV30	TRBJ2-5	CASQPGLAAETQYF	TGTGCCTCACAACCAGGGCTAGCGGCGGAGACCCAGTACTTC
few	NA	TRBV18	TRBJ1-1	CASSPRRQSNTEAFF	TGTGCCAGCTCACCACGGAGACAGAGTAACACTGAAGCTTTCTTT
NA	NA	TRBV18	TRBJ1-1	CASSLSGQMNTEAFF	TGTGCCAGCTCACTATCAGGACAGATGAACACTGAAGCTTTCTTT
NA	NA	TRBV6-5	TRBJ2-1	CASRSTGTHGDEQFF	TGTGCCAGCAGATCGACCGGGACCCACGGCGATGAGCAGTTCTTC
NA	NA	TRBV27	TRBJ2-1	CASSGDTGYNEQFF	TGTGCCAGCAGTGGGGACACAGGGTATAATGAGCAGTTCTTC
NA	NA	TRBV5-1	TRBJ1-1	CASSRGDGYTEAFF	TGCGCCAGCAGTCGTGGGGACGGTTACACTGAAGCTTTCTTT
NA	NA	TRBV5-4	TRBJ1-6	CASRQSGTRGNSPLHF	TGTGCCAGCAGGCAATCCGGGACCCGGGGTAATTCACCCCTCCACTTT
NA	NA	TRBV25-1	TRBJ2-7	CASKVLGYEQYF	TGTGCCAGCAAAGTATTAGGCTACGAGCAGTACTTC
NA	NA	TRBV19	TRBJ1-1	CASSMEPANTEAFF	TGTGCCAGTAGTATGGAACCGGCGAACACTGAAGCTTTCTTT
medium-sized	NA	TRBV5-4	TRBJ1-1	CASSLEVNTEAFF	TGTGCCAGCAGCTTGGAGGTGAACACTGAAGCTTTCTTT
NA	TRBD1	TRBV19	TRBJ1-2	CASSLDRGASSNYGYTF	TGTGCCAGTAGTCTCGACAGGGGAGCGTCCTCTAACTATGGCTACACCTTC
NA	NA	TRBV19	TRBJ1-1	CASSDQGAEAFF	TGTGCCAGTAGCGATCAGGGAGCTGAAGCTTTCTTT
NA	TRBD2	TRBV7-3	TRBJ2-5	CASSRTSGAEETQYF	TGTGCCAGCAGCCGTACTAGCGGGGCTGAAGAGACCCAGTACTTC
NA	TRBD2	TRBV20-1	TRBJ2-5	CSGTSGETQYF	TGCAGTGGGACTAGCGGAGAGACCCAGTACTTC
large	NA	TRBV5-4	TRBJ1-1	CASRRDGNTEAFF	TGTGCCAGCAGGAGGGATGGGAACACTGAAGCTTTCTTT
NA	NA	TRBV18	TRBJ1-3	CASSPSIVTQTSGNTIYF	TGTGCCAGCTCACCAAGTATCGTTACACAAACCTCTGGAAACACCATATATTTT
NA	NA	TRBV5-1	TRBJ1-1	CASSLYTNTEAFF	TGCGCCAGCAGCCTGTATACGAACACTGAAGCTTTCTTT
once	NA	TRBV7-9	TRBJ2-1	CANGGRGNEQFF	TGTGCCAACGGGGGCCGGGGCAATGAGCAGTTCTTC
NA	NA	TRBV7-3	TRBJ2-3	CASSSRGGQGYHTQYF	TGTGCCAGCAGCTCCCGGGGGGGACAGGGTTATCATACGCAGTATTTT
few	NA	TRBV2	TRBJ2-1	CASSEGPSWSAHNEQFF	TGTGCCAGCTCAGAGGGCCCTTCTTGGTCTGCGCACAATGAGCAGTTCTTC
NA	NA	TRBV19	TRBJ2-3	CASKRLVGTLDTQYF	TGTGCCAGTAAAAGACTAGTCGGCACATTGGATACGCAGTATTTT
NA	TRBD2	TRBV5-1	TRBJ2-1	CASRLTSGSSYNEQFF	TGCGCCAGCAGATTGACTAGCGGGAGCTCCTACAATGAGCAGTTCTTC
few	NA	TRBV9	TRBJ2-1	CASSVGSWASEPEQFF	TGTGCCAGCAGCGTAGGGTCTTGGGCTAGCGAGCCTGAGCAGTTCTTC
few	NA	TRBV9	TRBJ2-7	CASSLRDLEGEQYF	TGTGCCAGCAGCCTCCGGGACCTCGAGGGCGAGCAGTACTTC